Listed below are T cell receptor beta chains from one sample, sequenced in a study of post-analysis software for immune sequencing data. TCRdb fed the PCR reads into MiXCR, producing one record per CDR3 protein. The sample lists hundreds of thousands of distinct CDR3 sequences; roughly 50% were seen once. The sample taken for sequencing was blood. The source is a girl between 10 and 17 years old with multiple sclerosis. Each CDR3 is given with its conserved first and last residue.

v_call	j_call	cdr3_aa
TRBV12-3/TRBV12-4	TRBJ1-2	CASSQGHYGYTF
TRBV5-6	TRBJ2-7	CASSTAGTPRSSYEQYF
TRBV29-1	TRBJ2-6	CSVGAGKTGANVLTF
TRBV25-1	TRBJ2-3	CASKNRADTQYF
TRBV27	TRBJ1-4	CASRREGNEKLFF
TRBV20-1	TRBJ2-3	CSAPEQLTGTSGRALTDTQYF
TRBV7-3	TRBJ1-1	CASSAALNTEAFF
TRBV20-1	TRBJ2-3	CSAPGAGPDTQYF
TRBV5-1	TRBJ2-5	CASSLVSRSQETQYF
TRBV28	TRBJ2-1	CASSSGTSDDHNEQFF
TRBV20-1	TRBJ2-1	CSAGKGGPSYNEQFF
TRBV20-1	TRBJ2-5	CSLGTSGEETQYF
TRBV29-1	TRBJ2-1	CSVQTPGTGRLDEQFF
TRBV7-6	TRBJ2-4	CASSLGSGDIQYF
TRBV29-1	TRBJ1-2	CGTGDYGYTF
TRBV20-1	TRBJ2-1	CSATLGNEQFF
TRBV20-1	TRBJ2-2	CSASWQENTGELFF
TRBV9	TRBJ1-2	CASSVVQGDGYTF
TRBV12-5	TRBJ2-1	CASGLVRDRGYNEQFF
TRBV20-1	TRBJ2-3	CSGERLRAGLAESTDTQYF
TRBV12-3/TRBV12-4	TRBJ2-6	CASSETSGGSGANVLTF
TRBV7-2	TRBJ2-4	CASSSLPGTRQYF
TRBV12-3/TRBV12-4	TRBJ2-7	CASSFRREILNYEQYF
TRBV12-3/TRBV12-4	TRBJ1-2	CASSDSQTGFGYTF
TRBV9	TRBJ2-3	CASSVLFRDTQYF